Included here is one TCR beta chain sequence, with context. No antigen is known for it. The data were taken from a study of cytomegalovirus exposure and HLA in healthy donors. Vbeta (60) and Jbeta (13) primers were used in the PCR. Sequenced by immunoSEQ multiplex PCR; TCRdb stores in-frame clones only, minus some. Of about 170,000 clones in the sample, more than 70% were seen once. CDR1 is MGHRA and CDR2 is YSYEKL in the germline V gene. With 2 bases clipped from V and 6 bases from J, the junction kept 4 bases outside the gene matches. The CDR3 spans 13 residues. Overall study results and limits: In a later analysis, a missense DCLRE1C variant was linked to TCR beta V- and J-gene trimming.

Specimen: PBMCs. This sequence originates from a male donor in good health and CMV-seronegative. The chain combines TRBV4-1 with TRBJ2-7; 7 bases line up with TRBD1. The CDR3 loop reads CASSQLDRVEQYF. The CDR3 nucleotides read TGCGCCAGCAGCCAACTCGACAGGGTCGAGCAGTACTTC.